Following are 2 T cell receptor beta chains from one sample sequenced in a study of CD8+ T cells in alopecia areata. TCR sequencing used cDNA made by reverse transcription of extracted RNA. Sequenced by immunoSEQ multiplex PCR; TCRdb stores in-frame clones only, minus some. Of more than 110,000 clones listed, 80% to 90% are singletons. Noted treatment: oral pan-JAK inhibitor, 5-10 mg twice daily. The sample was CD8+ T cells sorted from blood, taken at week 4, from a patient treated with tofacitinib. These receptors originate from a human donor with alopecia areata.

V usage is TRBV6-5 and J usage is TRBJ1-2, with unresolved D. Germline CDR1 MNHEY, CDR2 SVGAGI. V shed 2 bases and J shed 3 bases, with 7 bases lying between them. The CDR3 is made up of 13 amino acids. CDR3 in amino acids: CASSYGFDYGYTF. Here the CDR3 DNA reads TGTGCCAGCAGTTACGGGTTTGACTATGGCTACACCTTC.

DNA of the CDR3: TGTGCCAGCAGTGAAGGAGTAGTTCGGGGGGGACAAGAGACCCAGTACTTC. Its protein is CASSEGVVRGGQETQYF. This chain connects TRBV6-1 to TRBJ2-5, with TRBD2 identical over 8 bases. The CDR3 length is 17 residues. Germline lookup yields CDR1 MNHNS and CDR2 SASEGT. V lost 1 base and J lost 2; bases outside the gene matches: 9.